The present T cell receptor beta chain was sequenced within a study of cytomegalovirus exposure and HLA in healthy donors. Whole-study results and caveats: Rarity held for most TCR sequences, but there were some public TCRs that occurred in many donors.

This CDR3 has 13 amino acids. The V gene lost 5 bases and the J gene lost 4 bases, with 14 bases spanning the gap. The germline V gene encodes CDR1 SQVTM and CDR2 ANQGSEA. About this clone itself: Its antigen is not identified.

The PCR employed 60 Vbeta primers together with 13 Jbeta primers. Generated by immunoSEQ multiplex PCR, the TCRdb table keeps only in-frame clones and is missing some. The sample includes fewer than 130,000 clones, approximately 86% of them seen just once. The chain recombines TRBV29-1 with TRBJ1-2; D may be TRBD1 (5 bases). This TCR was recovered from a man in his forties in good health and CMV-seronegative. Source material: PBMCs. CDR3 in amino acids: CSVTTLDTYGYTF. The CDR3 nucleotides are TGCAGCGTTACCACCTTGGACACCTATGGCTACACCTTC.